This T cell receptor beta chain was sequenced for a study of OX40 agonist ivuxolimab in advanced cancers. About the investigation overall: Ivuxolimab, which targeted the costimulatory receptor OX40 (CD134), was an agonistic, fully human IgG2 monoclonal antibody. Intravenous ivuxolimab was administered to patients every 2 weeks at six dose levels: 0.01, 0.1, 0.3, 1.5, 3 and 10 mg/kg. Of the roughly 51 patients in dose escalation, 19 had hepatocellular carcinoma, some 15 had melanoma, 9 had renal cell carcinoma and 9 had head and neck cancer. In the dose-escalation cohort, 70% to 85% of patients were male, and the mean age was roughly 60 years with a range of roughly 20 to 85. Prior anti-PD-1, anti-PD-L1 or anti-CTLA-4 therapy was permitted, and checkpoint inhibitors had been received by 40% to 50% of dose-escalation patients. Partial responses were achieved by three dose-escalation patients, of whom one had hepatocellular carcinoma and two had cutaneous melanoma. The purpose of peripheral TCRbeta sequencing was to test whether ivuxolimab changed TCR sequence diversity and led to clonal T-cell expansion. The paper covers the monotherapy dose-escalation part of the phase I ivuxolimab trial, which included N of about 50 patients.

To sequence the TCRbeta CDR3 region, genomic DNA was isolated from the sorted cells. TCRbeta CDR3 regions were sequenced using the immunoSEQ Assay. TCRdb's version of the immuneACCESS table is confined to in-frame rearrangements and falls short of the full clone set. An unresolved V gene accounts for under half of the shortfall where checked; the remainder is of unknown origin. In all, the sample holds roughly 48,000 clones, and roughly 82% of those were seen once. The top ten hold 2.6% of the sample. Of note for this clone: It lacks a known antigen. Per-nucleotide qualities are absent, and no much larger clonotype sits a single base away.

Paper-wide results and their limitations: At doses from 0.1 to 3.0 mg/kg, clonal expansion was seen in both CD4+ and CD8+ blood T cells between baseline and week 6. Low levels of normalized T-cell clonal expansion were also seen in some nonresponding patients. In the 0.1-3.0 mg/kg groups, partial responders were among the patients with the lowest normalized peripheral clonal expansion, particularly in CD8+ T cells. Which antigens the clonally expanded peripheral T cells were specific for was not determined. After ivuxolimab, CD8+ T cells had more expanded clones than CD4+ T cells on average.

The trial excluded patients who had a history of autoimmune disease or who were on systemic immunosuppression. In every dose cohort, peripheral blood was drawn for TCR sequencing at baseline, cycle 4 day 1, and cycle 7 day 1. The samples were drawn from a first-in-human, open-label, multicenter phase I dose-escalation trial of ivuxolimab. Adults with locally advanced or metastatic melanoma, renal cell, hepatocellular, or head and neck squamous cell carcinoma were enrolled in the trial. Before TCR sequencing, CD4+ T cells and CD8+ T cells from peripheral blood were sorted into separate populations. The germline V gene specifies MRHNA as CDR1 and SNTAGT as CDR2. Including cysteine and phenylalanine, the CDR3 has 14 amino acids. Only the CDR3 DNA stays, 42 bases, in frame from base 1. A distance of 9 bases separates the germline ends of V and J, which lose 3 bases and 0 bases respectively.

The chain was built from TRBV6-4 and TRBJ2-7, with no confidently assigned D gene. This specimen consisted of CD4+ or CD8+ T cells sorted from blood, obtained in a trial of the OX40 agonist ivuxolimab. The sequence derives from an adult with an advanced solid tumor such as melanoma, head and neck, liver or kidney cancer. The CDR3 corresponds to CASSERIRSYEQYF. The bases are TGTGCCAGCAGTGAACGGATCCGCTCCTACGAGCAGTACTTC.